Shown below are 4 T cell receptor beta chains from a single sample sequenced in a study of OX40 agonist ivuxolimab in advanced cancers. Profiling relied on immunoSEQ multiplex PCR, and the TCRdb table lists in-frame clones only, not all of them. The repertoire holds about 110,000 clones, with just over 90% as singletons. Here the sequenced sample was CD4+ or CD8+ T cells sorted from blood, taken in a trial of the OX40 agonist ivuxolimab. The receptors here all came from an adult with an advanced solid tumor such as melanoma, head and neck, liver or kidney cancer.

CDR3 in DNA: TGCGCCAGCAGCGCCGGGACAGCCGCAACTAATGAAAAACTGTTTTTT. Amino acid sequence: CASSAGTAATNEKLFF. This chain joins TRBV5-1 and TRBJ1-4; 7 positions agree with TRBD1. Losses at the gene ends were 4 bases for V and 0 bases for J; bases not matched to a gene: 6. Germline V lookup: CDR1 SGHRS, CDR2 YFSETQ. The CDR3 has 16 residues.

The rearrangement links TRBV27 to TRBJ2-7; D not certain. Trimming removed 5 bases at V and 12 bases at J, with 23 bases between. This CDR3 contains 14 residues. CDR1 MNHEY and CDR2 SMNVEV come from the germline V gene (reference sequence). DNA for the CDR3: TGTGCCAGCAGTCTCCTGACCCCCCAGCAGGTCCTGTACTTC. Amino acid sequence: CASSLLTPQQVLYF.

This chain joins TRBV5-4 and TRBJ1-2, with D possibly TRBD1 on 6 matching bases. The germline V gene encodes CDR1 SGHNT and CDR2 YYREEE (reference sequence). V lost 4 bases and J 5 bases, leaving 12 bases between the germline ends. This CDR3 contains 13 residues. The CDR3 DNA follows: TGTGCCAGCAGCACCGGACAGAAGTATGGCTACACCTTC. It specifies CASSTGQKYGYTF.

The rearrangement joins TRBV19 to TRBJ1-6; no clear D gene. V was cut by 7 bases and J by 3 bases, with 7 bases left in between. From germline, CDR1 is LNHDA and CDR2 SQIVND (reference sequence). This CDR3 contains 13 residues. The CDR3 DNA is TGTGCCAGTACCTTCGGCTATAATTCACCCCTCCACTTT. This translates into CASTFGYNSPLHF. Looking up the rest from reference TRBV19 and TRBJ1-6 gives the full variable domain: DGGITQSPKYLFRKEGQNVTLSCEQNLNHDAMYWYRQDPGQGLRLIYYSQIVNDFQKGDIAEGYSVSREKKESFPLTVTSAQKNPTAFYLCASTFGYNSPLHFGNGTRLTVT.